The 8 T cell receptor beta chains reported below all come from one sample, sequenced in a study of cytomegalovirus exposure and HLA in healthy donors. Researchers ran the PCR with 60 Vbeta and 13 Jbeta primers. Using immunoSEQ multiplex PCR, the repertoire was profiled, and TCRdb retains in-frame clones only, with some absent. This table lists about 48,000 clones. Specimen: PBMCs. Source of these receptors: a male donor in good health and CMV-seropositive.

The chain joins TRBV5-1 to TRBJ2-7, with D uncertain. Germline V lookup: CDR1 SGHRS, CDR2 YFSETQ. The CDR3 totals 14 residues. Deletions cut 0 bases from V and 7 bases from J, with 14 bases between. The CDR3 DNA sequence: TGCGCCAGCAGCTTGGAATCCGGGTTTGGTGAGCAGTACTTC. It translates to CASSLESGFGEQYF.

This chain joins TRBV28 and TRBJ2-7; the match to TRBD1 covers 8 bases. V trimming: 4 bases; J trimming: 2 bases; junction bases outside the gene matches: 10. The CDR3 length is 16 residues. CDR1 and CDR2 from the germline V gene are MDHEN and SYDVKM. The CDR3 protein is CASSSPQGGFTYEQYF. In DNA, the CDR3 is TGTGCCAGCAGTTCACCACAGGGGGGTTTTACCTACGAGCAGTACTTC.

The chain uses TRBV5-1 and TRBJ2-2; possible D gene TRBD1, 5 bases. The CDR3 is 15 residues long. Between the trimmed V and J ends, which lost 2 bases and 5 bases, there was a span of 13 bases. Germline V CDR1 and CDR2: SGHRS, YFSETQ. The CDR3 bases are TGCGCCAGCAGCTTTCAGGGTATCATGACCGGGGAGCTGTTTTTT. Its protein is CASSFQGIMTGELFF. Based on the CDR3 plus reference TRBV5-1 and TRBJ2-2, the full variable domain is KAGVTQTPRYLIKTRGQQVTLSCSPISGHRSVSWYQQTPGQGLQFLFEYFSETQRNKGNFPGRFSGRQFSNSRSEMNVSTLELGDSALYLCASSFQGIMTGELFFGEGSRLTVL.

The chain's CDR3 is CASHQTTAGSTEAFF. The CDR3 bases are TGTGCCAGCCATCAAACCACGGCGGGGAGCACTGAAGCTTTCTTT. V gene TRBV5-5 combines with J gene TRBJ1-1, with no clear D. Germline assignment: CDR1 SGHKS and CDR2 YYEKEE (reference sequence). This CDR3 has 15 residues. With 7 bases removed from V and 4 bases from J, the gap between germline ends came to 20 bases.

About this clone itself: At one end the junction does not follow the germline gene, possibly because of a read error. The rearrangement joins TRBV2 to TRBJ1-1; no definite D call. Germline V gene data show CDR1 as SNHLY and CDR2 as FYNNEI. The CDR3 length is 10 residues. As DNA, the CDR3 is TGTGCCAGCAGTGAACGGCAGGCTTGCTTT. It specifies CASSERQACF.

The chain carries TRBV4-3 and TRBJ1-1; 7 nucleotides line up with TRBD1. The CDR3 extends over 13 amino acids. Germline trimming cut 3 bases from V and 5 bases from J; bases unmatched to any gene: 3. Germline CDR1 is LGHNA and CDR2 is YSLEER. The CDR3: CASSQTGFTEAFF. DNA of the CDR3: TGCGCCAGCAGCCAGACAGGGTTTACTGAAGCTTTCTTT.

The chain employs TRBV28 and TRBJ1-5; D is uncertain. Germline assignment: CDR1 MDHEN and CDR2 SYDVKM. Trimming removed 6 bases at V and 6 bases at J, with 9 bases between. There are 12 residues in the CDR3. The CDR3 protein is CASSLNLQPQHF. The CDR3 DNA follows: TGTGCCAGCAGCCTAAACCTTCAGCCCCAGCATTTT.

The CDR3, as DNA: TGTGCCAGCAGCTTACTCCAGGGGGTTGTTGGTGAAGCTTTCTTT. As protein: CASSLLQGVVGEAFF. The chain employs TRBV7-9 and TRBJ1-1; 7 bases match TRBD1. V lost 2 bases and J lost 7; bases outside the gene matches: 10. The CDR3 is 15 residues long. Looked up from germline, CDR1 is SEHNR and CDR2 is FQNEAQ (reference sequence).